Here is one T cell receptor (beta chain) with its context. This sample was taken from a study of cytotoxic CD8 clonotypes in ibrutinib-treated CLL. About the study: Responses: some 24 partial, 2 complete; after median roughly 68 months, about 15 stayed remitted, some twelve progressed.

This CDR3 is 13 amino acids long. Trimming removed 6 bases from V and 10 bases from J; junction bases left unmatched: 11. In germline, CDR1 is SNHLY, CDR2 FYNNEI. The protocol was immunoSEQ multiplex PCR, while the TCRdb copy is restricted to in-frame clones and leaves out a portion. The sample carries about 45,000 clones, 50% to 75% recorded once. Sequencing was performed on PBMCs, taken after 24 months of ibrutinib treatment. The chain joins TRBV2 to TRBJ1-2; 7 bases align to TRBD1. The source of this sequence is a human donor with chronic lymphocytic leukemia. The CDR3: CASRRGDREAYTF. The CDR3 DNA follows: TGTGCCAGCAGGCGCGGCGACAGGGAGGCCTACACCTTC.